This T cell receptor beta chain was identified during a study of CXCR3-negative and CXCR3-positive naive CD8 T cells. On the study more broadly: A total of about 140 million TRB reads was generated, with about 1.5 +/- 0.3 million per library.

Turning to this clonotype: Its specificity is unknown.

Germline V gene sequence: CDR1 SGHTA, CDR2 FQGNSA. CDR3 size: 16 residues. Researchers prepared the TRB cDNA libraries using 5' RACE with UMI labels. After re-calling the 5' RACE reads, TCRdb lists one entry per CDR3 protein, DNA absent. Recorded for this sample: some 130,000 distinct CDR3 sequences. Study-wide results and caveats: When CXCR3-positive naive cells were set against CXCR3-negative naive cells, the former had more hydrophobic TRB CDR3s.

This receptor was obtained from a human donor in good health. Some clones in this sample may be carry-over from other donors' samples. Sequenced: naive CXCR3+ CD8+ T cells from blood. Documented subset: CD45RO-CCR7+CD27+CD95- naive CD8+ T cells expressing CXCR3 (TNR3+). The rearrangement links TRBV7-2 to TRBJ1-5; the D call of TRBD1 rests on TCRdb alone, since no DNA is present to check it. This CDR3 is CASSWGMGQGYQPQHF. Complete variable domain (other parts from reference TRBV7-2 and TRBJ1-5): GAGVSQSPSNKVTEKGKDVELRCDPISGHTALYWYRQSLGQGLEFLIYFQGNSAPDKSGLPSDRFSAERTGGSVSTLTIQRTQQEDSAVYLCASSWGMGQGYQPQHFGDGTRLSIL.